This TCR beta chain is from a study of cytomegalovirus exposure and HLA in healthy donors. The CDR3 loop spans 15 amino acids. The V gene's germline CDR1 is KGHSH and CDR2 LQKENI. Trimming removed 2 bases from V and 5 bases from J; junction bases left unmatched: 8. Amplification used 60 Vbeta primers and 13 Jbeta primers. Profiling relied on immunoSEQ multiplex PCR, and the TCRdb table lists in-frame clones only, not all of them. This sample yields 200,000 or so clones, of which around 86% are seen a single time; 6.5% belongs to the top ten. The chain is built from TRBV18 and TRBJ1-2, with 7 bases identical to TRBD1. This TCR was sampled from a woman aged 50 to 60 in good health and CMV-seropositive. Source material: PBMCs. CDR3 nucleotide sequence: TGTGCCAGCTCACCAGGAGCAGGGGGGAATTATGGCTACACCTTC. Its translation: CASSPGAGGNYGYTF.